This TCR beta chain was observed in a study of technical replicates of blood from a few donors (dated by TCRdb to the late 2010s). Libraries came from the immunoSEQ multiplex PCR assay. TCRdb took this table from immuneACCESS and kept in-frame rearrangements with V and J called. Such tables lack part of the clones; where checked against another copy, unresolved V genes explain under half of the gap, and the rest is unexplained. Within this sample are tens of thousands of clones, with around 87% of them counted one time only. The ten largest clones represent roughly 4.6% of the sample. In regard to this clone: Its target antigen remains unknown. The record has no base qualities; no much larger clone is one base away.

The CDR3 runs 15 residues from the cysteine to the phenylalanine. Just CDR3 DNA is preserved here, 45 bases in frame from base 1. Germline trimming: 6 bases from V, 7 bases from J; junction bases outside gene matches: 13. CDR1 and CDR2, looked up from the germline V gene, are MGHDK and SYGVNS. The TCR was taken from a human donor in good health. Some clones in this sample may be carry-over from other donors' samples. The chain joins TRBV25-1 to TRBJ1-2, with TRBD1 identical over 8 junction bases. The specimen sequenced was PBMCs. The DNA sequence is given as TGTGCCAGCAGCGACTCGGCTGCGACAGGGGCTGGCTACACCTTC. This yields the protein CASSDSAATGAGYTF.